This T cell receptor (beta chain) was observed in a study of blood T cell repertoires in COVID-19 (TCRdb year 2020). Turning to the overall study: Collaborator samples came from the United States, Italy and Spain and covered acute and convalescent phases of COVID-19. The prospective study material was composed of cDNA or gDNA derived from T cells, B-cell-depleted T cells, or PBMCs. The dataset comprised deeply sampled blood TCRbeta repertoires from subjects exposed to, actively infected with, or recovered from COVID-19. A freely available public database, intended as a resource for researchers studying the immune response to SARS-CoV-2, is where the repertoires were released. Samples were obtained from the ongoing ImmuneRACE study (first 160 participants) and from 1,000 to 1,500 subjects provided by 6 global collaborators. Nearly every sample came with metadata listing a de-identified subject ID, COVID-19 status, age in years and sex. Where HLA class I and class II types were available, the types were taken from metadata supplied by the sample provider, not from assay-based typing. Results and caveats for the whole study, not just this receptor: The quantity of clinical and demographic metadata differed by source and by participant and was supplied without curation.

TCRbeta CDR3 regions were amplified from genomic DNA using the immunoSEQ Assay, a bias-controlled multiplex PCR. The study's own analysis went as follows. Nucleated cell counts per sample were estimated from amplification of reference gene primers within the assay. To quantify the absolute abundance of each unique TCRbeta CDR3 rearrangement, sequence reads were collapsed and filtered. Productive Simpson clonality was computed per sample as the square root of Simpson's diversity index over productive rearrangements. The immuneACCESS repertoire file appears here via TCRdb, limited to in-frame rearrangements. These files lack a portion of the clones; in checked studies, under half of the deficit traces to unresolved V genes, and the cause of the others is not known. From that table come the V and J calls and clone size; the DNA was used to work out D and trimming. This sample comprises around 53,000 clones, around nine tenths of them detected only once. Clones ranked in the top ten supply more than 3.5% of the sample.

Each collaborating institution followed its own protocols to collect whole blood in K2EDTA tubes. For TCRbeta analysis, collaborators shipped samples in one of three forms: frozen whole blood, isolated PBMCs, or DNA extracted from either of those sample types. A word on this clone: Its antigen remains unidentified. No much larger clonotype is one base removed from it; base qualities were not supplied.

There are 16 amino acids in the CDR3, from cysteine to phenylalanine inclusive. Of all the DNA, just the CDR3 is kept, 48 bases in frame from base 1. CDR1 and CDR2, per the germline V gene, are SGHVS and FNYEAQ. Trimming takes 4 bases off V and 4 bases off J; junction bases not matched to a gene: 8. The sequence was obtained from a man between 50 and 59 years old with acute or convalescent COVID-19. The chain joins TRBV7-6 to TRBJ2-3, and 10 junction bases match TRBD1. Sequencing was performed on peripheral blood. CDR3 reads: CASSWGGTGVADTQYF. The DNA sequence follows: TGTGCCAGCAGCTGGGGTGGGACAGGGGTGGCAGATACGCAGTATTTT.